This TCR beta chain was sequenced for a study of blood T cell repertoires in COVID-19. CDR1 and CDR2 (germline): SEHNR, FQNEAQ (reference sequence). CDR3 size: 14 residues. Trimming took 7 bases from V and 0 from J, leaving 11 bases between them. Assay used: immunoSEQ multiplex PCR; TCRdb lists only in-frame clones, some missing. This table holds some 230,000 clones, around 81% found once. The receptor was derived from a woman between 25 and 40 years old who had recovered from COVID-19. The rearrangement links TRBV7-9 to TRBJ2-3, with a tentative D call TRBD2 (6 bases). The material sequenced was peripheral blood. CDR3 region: CASTWAGSTDTQYF. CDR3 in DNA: TGTGCCAGCACCTGGGCGGGGAGCACAGATACGCAGTATTTT.